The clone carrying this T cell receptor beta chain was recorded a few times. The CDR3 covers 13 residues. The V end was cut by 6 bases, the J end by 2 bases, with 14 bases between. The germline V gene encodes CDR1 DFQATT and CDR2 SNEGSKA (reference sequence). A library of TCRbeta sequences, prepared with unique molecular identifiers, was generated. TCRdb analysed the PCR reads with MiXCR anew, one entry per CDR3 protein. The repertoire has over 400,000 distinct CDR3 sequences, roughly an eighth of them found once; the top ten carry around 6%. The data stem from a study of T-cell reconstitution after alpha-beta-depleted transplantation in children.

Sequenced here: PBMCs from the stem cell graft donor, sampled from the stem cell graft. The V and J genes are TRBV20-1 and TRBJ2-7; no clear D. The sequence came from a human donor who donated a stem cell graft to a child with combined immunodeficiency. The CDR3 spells CSARSGPTYEQYF. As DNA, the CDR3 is TGCAGTGCCCGGAGTGGGCCTACCTACGAGCAGTACTTC.